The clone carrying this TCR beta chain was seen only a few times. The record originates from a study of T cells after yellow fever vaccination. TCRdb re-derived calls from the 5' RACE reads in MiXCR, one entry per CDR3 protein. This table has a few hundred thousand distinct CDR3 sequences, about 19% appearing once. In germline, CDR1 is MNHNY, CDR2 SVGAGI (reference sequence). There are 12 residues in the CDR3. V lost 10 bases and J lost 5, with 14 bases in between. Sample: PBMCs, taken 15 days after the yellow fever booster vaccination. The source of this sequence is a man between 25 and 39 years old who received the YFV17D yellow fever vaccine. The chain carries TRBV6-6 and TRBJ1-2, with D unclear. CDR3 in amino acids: CATQKWEYGYTF. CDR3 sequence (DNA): TGTGCCACCCAAAAGTGGGAGTATGGCTACACCTTC.